This T cell receptor (beta chain) was recovered during a study of blood T cell repertoires in COVID-19. Study background: Italy, Spain and the United States were the sources of the convalescent and acute COVID-19 samples. Sources were T cells, B-cell-depleted T cells, or PBMCs; the material itself was cDNA or gDNA.

The V gene end was trimmed by 7 bases and the J gene end by 0 bases; junction bases not matched to a gene: 10. The CDR3 has 16 residues. Germline CDR1 and CDR2: MDHEN and SYDVKM. In the original analysis: Estimated nucleated cell counts came from reference gene primer amplification. Libraries were prepared by immunoSEQ multiplex PCR; TCRdb keeps only in-frame clonotypes and omits some of them. Clone size and V and J calls were adopted from that table, with D and trimming inferred from the DNA. The sample consists of around 91,000 clones, around 85% of them appearing once. The V call is TRBV28, the J call TRBJ1-2; TRBD1 matches at 8 bases. The clonotype comes from a man at least 80 years old with acute or convalescent COVID-19. Sequencing used peripheral blood. The CDR3 region has the DNA TGTGCCAGCACCATTTATCTGGACAGGGCTAACTATGGCTACACCTTC. Translated, it gives CASTIYLDRANYGYTF.